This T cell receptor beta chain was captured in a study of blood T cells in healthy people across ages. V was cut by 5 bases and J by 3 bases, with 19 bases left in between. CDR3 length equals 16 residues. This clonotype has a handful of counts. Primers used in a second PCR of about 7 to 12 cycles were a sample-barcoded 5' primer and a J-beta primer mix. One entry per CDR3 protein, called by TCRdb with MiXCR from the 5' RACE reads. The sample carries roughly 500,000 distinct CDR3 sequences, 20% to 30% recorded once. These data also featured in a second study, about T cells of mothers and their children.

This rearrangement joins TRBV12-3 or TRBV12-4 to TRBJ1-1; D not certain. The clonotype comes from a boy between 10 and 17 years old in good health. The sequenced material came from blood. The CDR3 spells CASSLLIHVLHTEAFF. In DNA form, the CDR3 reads TGTGCCAGCAGTCTATTGATCCACGTCCTTCACACTGAAGCTTTCTTT.